The clone carrying this T cell receptor (beta chain) was seen many times. Its antigen is unidentified. The record originates from a study of Graves' ophthalmopathy and Graves' hyperthyroidism. General study points: Blood samples also showed most expanded thyroid clonotypes exceeding 0.001 frequency.

RNA transcripts were the template, and TCR beta CDR3 regions were amplified from them. HTBI primers served in a first-round RT-PCR, which a second-round multiplex PCR followed. TCRdb fed the multiplex PCR reads into MiXCR, producing one record per CDR3 protein. The repertoire holds nearly 400,000 distinct CDR3 sequences, with 18% as singletons. Diagnosis relied on clinical symptoms, serum thyroxine, TRAb, thyroid ultrasound and orbital computed tomography. The germline V gene encodes CDR1 MNHEY and CDR2 SVGEGT. V lost 6 bases and J lost 2, with 19 bases in between. The CDR3 totals 16 residues. This TCR came from a woman between 18 and 30 years old with Graves' ophthalmopathy. Sequencing was done on a sample of peripheral blood. The chain links TRBV6-2 or TRBV6-3 to TRBJ1-2; no clear D gene. The CDR3 region has the DNA TGTGCCAGCAGCCCCTCGAGTTTGCGGGGAAACTATGGCTACACCTTC. Amino acids: CASSPSSLRGNYGYTF.